One and the same sample provided the 15 T cell receptor beta chains below, sequenced in a study of T cell responses to AZD1222 COVID-19 vaccine (TCRdb year 2021). The time point label for this specimen denotes: about 28 days (+/-7) after the second vaccine dose. Libraries were prepared through the immunoSEQ multiplex PCR assay. TCRdb limited this immuneACCESS table to in-frame rearrangements with V and J called. A share of clones is missing; checked studies link under half to unresolved V genes, and the rest is unexplained. The sample yields tens of thousands of clones; around 82% were counted once. About 6.5% of the sample belongs to the ten largest clones. Sequences were derived from peripheral blood, sampled 28 days after the second AZD1222 dose. The receptors were sampled from an adult who received the AZD1222 COVID-19 vaccine.

The J gene is TRBJ1-1, the V gene TRBV5-1; D is ambiguous. The V gene's germline CDR1 is SGHRS and CDR2 YFSETQ. Trimming pared 0 bases from V and 5 bases from J, leaving 14 bases between. The CDR3 is 15 residues long. The CDR3 here is CASSLGHSDLTEAFF. CDR3 sequence (DNA): TGCGCCAGCAGCTTGGGACACAGCGACTTGACTGAAGCTTTCTTT.

This sequence joins TRBV6-4 and TRBJ2-3, with 10 bases that match TRBD2. Germline loops: CDR1 MRHNA, CDR2 SNTAGT. This CDR3 region has 15 residues. J gave up 6 bases and V 2 bases, and 5 bases lay outside the gene matches. CDR3 loop: CASSDGSGGQDTQYF. The CDR3 nucleotides are TGTGCCAGCAGTGACGGTAGCGGGGGGCAGGATACGCAGTATTTT.

The J gene is TRBJ1-1, the V gene TRBV20-1; tentatively, D is TRBD1 (5 bases). The germline gives CDR1 DFQATT, CDR2 SNEGSKA (reference sequence). V lost 4 bases, J lost 6 bases, and 9 bases lay in between. The CDR3 has 11 amino acids. This CDR3 reads CSAIRQSEAFF. CDR3 coding DNA: TGCAGTGCTATACGACAGTCTGAAGCTTTCTTT.

This chain uses TRBV4-1 with TRBJ2-4; tentative D call: TRBD1 (5 bases). Deletions cut 1 base from V and 2 bases from J, with 15 bases between. The CDR3 is made up of 17 amino acids. The germline V gene has CDR1 MGHRA and CDR2 YSYEKL. The CDR3 protein is CASSQGGAFGPKNIQYF. In nucleotides, the CDR3 is TGCGCCAGCAGCCAAGGTGGGGCCTTTGGGCCCAAAAACATTCAGTACTTC.

V and J are TRBV11-2 and TRBJ1-2, with 10 positions matching TRBD1. The germline V gene has CDR1 SGHAT and CDR2 FQNNGV. This CDR3 is 14 amino acids long. V dropped 5 bases and J dropped 2; count of bases not matched to a gene: 2. CDR3 amino acids: CASSDRGRNYGYTF. In DNA form, the CDR3 reads TGTGCCAGCAGCGACAGGGGGCGCAACTATGGCTACACCTTC.

This clone has more than one count but fewer than ten. The V and J genes are TRBV5-5 and TRBJ1-1; D ambiguous. V lost 4 bases to trimming and J lost 3 bases, with 7 bases between them. The CDR3 runs to 12 residues. Germline CDR1 reads SGHKS; CDR2 reads YYEKEE (reference sequence). The DNA of the CDR3 is TGTGCCAGCAGCCTCGGGTACACTGAAGCTTTCTTT. It is translated as CASSLGYTEAFF.

The chain joins TRBV5-1 to TRBJ1-6, with 7 bases aligning to TRBD1. CDR1 is SGHRS and CDR2 is YFSETQ in the germline V gene. The CDR3 runs to 16 residues. J gave up 10 bases and V 4 bases, and 14 bases lay outside the gene matches. The CDR3 loop reads CASSHSGGTVVSPLHF. The CDR3 nucleotides read TGCGCCAGCAGCCACTCCGGCGGGACAGTGGTGTCACCCCTCCACTTT. Full variable domain (remainder filled in from reference TRBV5-1 and TRBJ1-6): KAGVTQTPRYLIKTRGQQVTLSCSPISGHRSVSWYQQTPGQGLQFLFEYFSETQRNKGNFPGRFSGRQFSNSRSEMNVSTLELGDSALYLCASSHSGGTVVSPLHFGNGTRLTVT.

This chain joins TRBV7-8 and TRBJ1-1; possibly TRBD1 for D (5 bases). This CDR3 has 15 residues. V dropped 3 bases and J dropped 1 base, with 12 bases sitting between them. The germline gives CDR1 SGHVS, CDR2 FQNEAQ. This CDR3 reads CASSFGQTGNTEAFF. In nucleotides, the CDR3 is TGTGCCAGCAGCTTCGGACAAACTGGGAACACTGAAGCTTTCTTT.

In DNA form, the CDR3 reads TGCGCCAGCAGCTTGGGGGACAATTCGAATGAAAAACTGTTTTTT. Its protein is CASSLGDNSNEKLFF. V and J are TRBV5-1 and TRBJ1-4; tentative D call: TRBD1 (6 bases). V dropped 0 bases and J dropped 5 bases, with 11 bases sitting between them. Germline V gives CDR1 SGHRS, CDR2 YFSETQ. The CDR3 is 15 residues long.

V usage is TRBV5-1 and J usage is TRBJ2-2; TRBD1 might be the D (5 bases). V was trimmed by 0 bases and J by 1 base, leaving 16 bases between them. Germline-derived CDR1 and CDR2 are SGHRS and YFSETQ. CDR3 length equals 18 residues. The CDR3 spells CASSLAQGYPGNTGELFF. The CDR3 DNA reads as TGCGCCAGCAGCTTGGCGCAGGGTTATCCTGGGAACACCGGGGAGCTGTTTTTT.

This clone has more than one count but fewer than ten. The chain recombines TRBV6-5 with TRBJ1-2, with TRBD1 identical over 8 bases. Germline V gives CDR1 MNHEY, CDR2 SVGAGI. V lost 5 bases and J lost 3; bases outside the gene matches: 8. The CDR3 loop spans 15 amino acids. DNA of the CDR3: TGTGCCAGCAGTCGACAGGGGAAGTCGGACTATGGCTACACCTTC. Its translation is CASSRQGKSDYGYTF.

Here the CDR3 reads CASSLGGTSTDTQYF. In DNA, the CDR3 is TGTGCCAGCAGTTTGGGCGGGACCTCCACAGATACGCAGTATTTT. The J gene is TRBJ2-3, the V gene TRBV6-2 or TRBV6-3; possibly TRBD2 for D (6 bases). The V end was cut by 4 bases, the J end by 2 bases, with 13 bases between. Germline assignment: CDR1 MNHEY and CDR2 SVGEGT. This CDR3 spans 15 amino acids.

This chain links TRBV12-5 with TRBJ2-7, with a weak D call TRBD1 (5 bases). Germline V CDR1 and CDR2: LGHNT, FRNRAP. CDR3 size: 13 residues. V dropped 9 bases and J dropped 1 base, with 13 bases sitting between them. This CDR3 reads CARIRDVSYEQYF. CDR3 DNA sequence: TGTGCTAGGATCAGGGATGTTTCCTACGAGCAGTACTTC.

The genes are TRBV30 and TRBJ1-6; TRBD1 is a possible D gene (5 bases). Deletions cut 3 bases from V and 9 bases from J, with 18 bases between. This CDR3 has 15 amino acids. CDR1 is GTSNPN, CDR2 SVGIG, per germline (reference sequence). CDR3 in amino acids: CAWSPGAGPSSPLHF. CDR3 in DNA: TGTGCCTGGAGCCCTGGAGCAGGGCCTAGTTCACCCCTCCACTTT.

This chain links TRBV2 with TRBJ2-5; D gene unclear. Germline CDR1 and CDR2: SNHLY and FYNNEI. V lost 4 bases and J lost 2, with 5 bases in between. The CDR3 contains 12 residues. In nucleotides, the CDR3 is TGTGCCAGCAGTGCACAGCAAGAGACCCAGTACTTC. Translated, it gives CASSAQQETQYF. The whole variable domain, remainder taken from reference TRBV2 and TRBJ2-5, is EPEVTQTPSHQVTQMGQEVILRCVPISNHLYFYWYRQILGQKVEFLVSFYNNEISEKSEIFDDQFSVERPDGSNFTLKIRSTKLEDSAMYFCASSAQQETQYFGPGTRLLVL.